The 27 T cell receptor beta chains below all came from one sample that was sequenced in a study of T cells after posttransplantation cyclophosphamide. TCRdb keeps only in-frame clones here, not all; method: immunoSEQ multiplex PCR. The sample presents tens of thousands of clones, none singletons. The material sequenced was PBMCs. Receptor source: a woman aged 55-69 years in good health, CMV-negative, and a related stem cell transplant donor.

There are many counts of this clone. V and J are TRBV7-2 and TRBJ2-7; D not resolved. Germline lookup yields CDR1 SGHTA and CDR2 FQGNSA. V lost 5 bases, J lost 5 bases, and 10 bases lay in between. The CDR3 is 12 amino acids. Here the CDR3 reads CASSRLKDEQYF. DNA for the CDR3: TGTGCCAGCAGCCGCCTCAAGGACGAGCAGTACTTC.

This clone was seen repeatedly, ten times or more. CDR3 residues: CASSLAAGGGWDTQYF. The CDR3 bases are TGCGCCAGCAGCTTGGCGGCAGGGGGTGGTTGGGATACGCAGTATTTT. The chain is built from TRBV5-1 and TRBJ2-3; 7 positions agree with TRBD1. The CDR3 extends over 16 amino acids. Per the germline V gene, CDR1 is SGHRS and CDR2 is YFSETQ. Trimming took 0 bases from V and 6 from J; bases not matched to a gene: 10.

The table lists this clone with many counts. CDR3 coding DNA: TGTGCCTGGAGTTCTACAGGGGGCAGCGCTGAAGCTTTCTTT. Residues: CAWSSTGGSAEAFF. The chain uses TRBV30 and TRBJ1-1; 9 positions agree with TRBD1. This CDR3 region has 14 residues. Losses at the gene ends were 2 bases for V and 6 bases for J; bases not matched to a gene: 7. Germline loops: CDR1 GTSNPN, CDR2 SVGIG (reference sequence).

This clone showed up many times. The chain links TRBV7-3 to TRBJ2-1; 10 positions match TRBD2. This CDR3 has 12 amino acids. Germline CDR1 reads SGHTA; CDR2 reads FQGTGA. V shed 4 bases and J 9 bases; nucleotides not matched to a gene: 0. DNA for the CDR3: TGTGCCAGCAGCTCTAGCGGGAGTGAGCAGTTCTTC. Translating it yields CASSSSGSEQFF.

Many counts were recorded for this clone. V and J are TRBV5-1 and TRBJ2-1, with 8 positions matching TRBD2. Germline CDR1 and CDR2: SGHRS and YFSETQ. The CDR3 has 15 amino acids. J was trimmed by 9 bases and V by 2 bases; bases with no gene match: 10. CDR3 loop: CASSFNTGGLGEQFF. CDR3 DNA: TGCGCCAGCAGCTTCAATACGGGGGGGCTGGGTGAGCAGTTCTTC.

This sequence joins TRBV5-1 and TRBJ2-3; D is undetermined. Germline CDR1 is SGHRS and CDR2 is YFSETQ. The CDR3 extends over 14 amino acids. Trimming removed 0 bases at V and 2 bases at J, with 7 bases between. The CDR3 reads CASSLETITDTQYF. CDR3 nucleotide sequence: TGCGCCAGCAGCTTGGAAACTATCACAGATACGCAGTATTTT.

J is TRBJ2-2 and V is TRBV9, with TRBD2 matching over 7 bases. There are 16 residues in the CDR3. V dropped 3 bases and J dropped 4; count of bases not matched to a gene: 9. Germline assignment: CDR1 SGDLS and CDR2 YYNGEE. CDR3 in DNA: TGTGCCAGCAGCGCCCCTCAGCGGGGACCCACCGGGGAGCTGTTTTTT. Protein sequence: CASSAPQRGPTGELFF.

This clone was counted at least ten times. This chain joins TRBV5-1 and TRBJ1-1, with unresolved D. Germline V gives CDR1 SGHRS, CDR2 YFSETQ. V gave up 0 bases and J gave up 4 bases, with 7 bases separating them. The CDR3 is 13 amino acids. Here the CDR3 reads CASSLVTSTEAFF. CDR3 nucleotide sequence: TGCGCCAGCAGCTTGGTCACTAGCACTGAAGCTTTCTTT.

Only a few counts were recorded for this clone. This chain connects TRBV18 to TRBJ2-7; perhaps TRBD2 as D (5 bases). Germline loops: CDR1 KGHSH, CDR2 LQKENI. This CDR3 has 12 amino acids. Trimming removed 3 bases from V and 9 bases from J, with 12 bases in between. Here the CDR3 reads CASSPAGDRQYF. DNA for the CDR3: TGTGCCAGCTCACCGGCGGGTGACCGGCAGTACTTC.

The sample holds many counts of this clone. This rearrangement joins TRBV4-3 to TRBJ1-3; TRBD1 agrees at 8 bases. Per the germline V gene, CDR1 is LGHNA and CDR2 is YSLEER. CDR3 size: 17 residues. V shed 1 base, J shed 4 bases, and the junction held 9 bases outside the gene matches. The CDR3 nucleotides read TGCGCCAGCAGCCAAGCTAGACAGGGGTTGGACGGAAACACCATATATTTT. This sequence encodes CASSQARQGLDGNTIYF.

Many counts were recorded for this clone. V is TRBV9 and J is TRBJ2-1; 10 bases map to TRBD1. The germline gives CDR1 SGDLS, CDR2 YYNGEE. V dropped 3 bases and J dropped 4; count of bases not matched to a gene: 4. CDR3 length: 15 residues. The CDR3 sequence is CASSEGTGVYNEQFF. CDR3 sequence (DNA): TGTGCCAGCAGCGAGGGGACAGGGGTTTACAATGAGCAGTTCTTC.

Note on this clone: With a much larger clone just one base away, this may be a read error. This sequence joins TRBV5-1 and TRBJ1-1; possible D gene TRBD1, 5 bases. This CDR3 comprises 11 residues. Trimming pared 5 bases from V and 3 bases from J, leaving 5 bases between. CDR1 and CDR2 (germline): SGHRS, YFSETQ. The CDR3 reads CASRGDTEAFF. CDR3 nucleotide sequence: TGCGCCAGCAGAGGGGACACTGAAGCTTTCTTT.

This clone was seen a handful of times. The chain has TRBV9 and TRBJ2-2, with D possibly being TRBD2 (6 bases). This CDR3 contains 15 residues. The germline V gene has CDR1 SGDLS and CDR2 YYNGEE. Trimming cost V 7 bases and J 6 bases, with 19 bases left between them. This chain's CDR3 is CASEKRAGSPGELFF. DNA of the CDR3: TGTGCCAGCGAAAAGAGGGCGGGAAGCCCCGGGGAGCTGTTTTTT. Full variable domain (remainder filled in from reference TRBV9 and TRBJ2-2): DSGVTQTPKHLITATGQRVTLRCSPRSGDLSVYWYQQSLDQGLQFLIQYYNGEERAKGNILERFSAQQFPDLHSELNLSSLELGDSALYFCASEKRAGSPGELFFGEGSRLTVL.

The chain joins TRBV9 to TRBJ2-2; D possibly corresponds to TRBD1 (6 bases). Between the trimmed V and J ends, which lost 4 bases and 6 bases, there was a span of 16 bases. The CDR3 spans 15 residues. Germline-derived CDR1 and CDR2 are SGDLS and YYNGEE. CDR3 protein: CASSSRDIGAGELFF. The CDR3 DNA reads as TGTGCCAGCAGCTCCCGGGACATTGGGGCCGGGGAGCTGTTTTTT.

This clone was seen many times. The gene calls are TRBV7-3 and TRBJ2-1; the D gene could be TRBD1 or TRBD2 (5 bases each). Germline lookup yields CDR1 SGHTA and CDR2 FQGTGA. The CDR3 covers 13 residues. The germline V and J ends were trimmed by 3 bases and 8 bases, with 11 bases remaining between them. The CDR3 region is CASSFERGDEQFF. The CDR3 nucleotides read TGTGCCAGCAGCTTTGAGAGGGGCGATGAGCAGTTCTTC.

At least ten counts were recorded for this clone. The chain is built from TRBV6-2 or TRBV6-3 and TRBJ2-7; TRBD2 matches 15 bases. The CDR3 runs 15 residues. V lost 6 bases to trimming and J lost 4 bases; unmatched junction nucleotides: 4. Germline loops: CDR1 MNHEY, CDR2 SVGEGT. CDR3 residues: CASSPGTSGRYEQYF. The DNA for the CDR3 is TGTGCCAGCAGCCCCGGGACTAGCGGGAGGTACGAGCAGTACTTC.

This clone has a count of ten or more. V is TRBV2 and J is TRBJ2-3; the match to TRBD2 covers 11 bases. The CDR3 sequence is 15 residues long. Per germline, CDR1 SNHLY and CDR2 FYNNEI. Trimming cost V 7 bases and J 7 bases; bases outside gene matches: 10. The CDR3 coding sequence is TGTGCCAGCAAAGAGGAAACTAGCGGGAGTTATACGCAGTATTTT. Translation gives CASKEETSGSYTQYF.

This clone was observed at least ten times. The chain is built from TRBV18 and TRBJ2-1, with 8 bases identical to TRBD1. V lost 1 base, J lost 6 bases, and 5 bases stayed unmatched. The CDR3 contains 15 residues. The V gene's germline CDR1 is KGHSH and CDR2 LQKENI. CDR3 sequence (DNA): TGTGCCAGCTCACCACAGGCAGGGGGCCGCAATGAGCAGTTCTTC. Its translation is CASSPQAGGRNEQFF.

This clone was seen repeatedly, ten times or more. The chain carries TRBV6-6 and TRBJ2-1, with D tentatively TRBD2 (6 bases). The CDR3 runs to 15 residues. Germline V gene data show CDR1 as MNHNY and CDR2 as SVGAGI (reference sequence). The V end was cut by 3 bases, the J end by 3 bases, with 12 bases between. The CDR3 protein is CASSYVAGSYNEQFF. DNA of the CDR3: TGTGCCAGCAGTTATGTCGCGGGGAGCTACAATGAGCAGTTCTTC.

This clone has ten or more counts. The rearrangement uses TRBV5-1 and TRBJ2-1; 11 bases map to TRBD2. The V and J ends lost 4 bases and 2 bases, in that order; junction bases with no gene match: 8. Germline V CDR1 and CDR2: SGHRS, YFSETQ. This CDR3 is built from 17 residues. The CDR3 reads CASSPVPSGGPYNEQFF. The CDR3 bases are TGCGCCAGCAGCCCTGTCCCTAGCGGGGGGCCCTACAATGAGCAGTTCTTC.

This clone was recorded at least ten times. The DNA for the CDR3 is TGTGCCATCAGTGGATCACTAGCGGGAGGCCCAGGAACGCAGTATTTT. Amino acid sequence: CAISGSLAGGPGTQYF. V is TRBV10-3 and J is TRBJ2-3; 12 nucleotides line up with TRBD2. Per germline, CDR1 ENHRY and CDR2 SYGVKD. The CDR3 has 16 residues. V lost 4 bases and J lost 9; bases outside the gene matches: 11.

This clone was found many times. The chain combines TRBV6-1 with TRBJ1-4, with 9 bases identical to TRBD1. V lost 4 bases, J lost 7 bases, and 10 bases stayed unmatched. CDR1 and CDR2 (germline): MNHNS, SASEGT. The CDR3 runs 16 residues. In nucleotides, the CDR3 is TGTGCCAGCAGTGGAAAGAACAGGGGGCGCGGTGAAAAACTGTTTTTT. Translating gives CASSGKNRGRGEKLFF.

The rearrangement uses TRBV28 and TRBJ2-6; the D gene is possibly TRBD2 (5 bases). This CDR3 spans 16 amino acids. CDR1 is MDHEN and CDR2 is SYDVKM in the germline V gene. V dropped 4 bases and J dropped 4 bases, with 14 bases sitting between them. The CDR3 reads CASSSPRTGGANVLTF. The CDR3, as DNA: TGTGCCAGCAGTTCCCCCCGGACGGGGGGGGCCAACGTCCTGACTTTC.

This clone has at least ten counts. This chain links TRBV2 with TRBJ2-7; no definite D call. Germline-derived CDR1 and CDR2 are SNHLY and FYNNEI. Trimming shortened V by 3 bases and J by 0 bases, and 6 bases separated the two germline ends. This CDR3 is 13 amino acids long. Here the CDR3 DNA reads TGTGCCAGCAGTGATGACATCTCCTACGAGCAGTACTTC. This translates into CASSDDISYEQYF.

This clone appeared many times. The gene calls are TRBV27 and TRBJ2-1; D might be TRBD1 (5 bases). This CDR3 has 13 amino acids. In germline, CDR1 is MNHEY, CDR2 SMNVEV (reference sequence). The V end was cut by 7 bases, the J end by 9 bases, with 16 bases between. The CDR3 coding sequence is TGTGCCAGCACCATTAGTGCTAGGGGTGAGCAGTTCTTC. Translated, it gives CASTISARGEQFF.

This clone was observed at least ten times. The gene calls are TRBV4-2 and TRBJ2-1; 12 positions match TRBD2. Unmatched junction bases numbered 4, after V lost 2 bases and J lost 8 bases. This CDR3 contains 15 residues. Germline V gene sequence: CDR1 LGHNA, CDR2 YNFKEQ. As DNA, the CDR3 is TGTGCCAGCAGCCAACGTCTAGCGGGGGGGTATGAGCAGTTCTTC. It translates to CASSQRLAGGYEQFF.

This clone was observed a handful of times. The chain carries TRBV30 and TRBJ2-1; unclear D gene. The ends were cut back, 1 base at V and 9 bases at J, with 10 bases in the middle. Germline CDR1 GTSNPN, CDR2 SVGIG (reference sequence). This CDR3 is 12 amino acids long. The CDR3 bases are TGTGCCTGGAGTGAGACTCGAGCTGAGCAGTTCTTC. Amino acid sequence: CAWSETRAEQFF.